The 9 T cell receptor beta chains given below trace back to one sample, sequenced in a study of spatial heterogeneity in lung cancer. These receptors have no known antigen. Time point denoted: sample taken at primary tumor resection. Study-level points and caveats: Tumors with more nonsynonymous mutations had more expanded intratumoral alpha and beta TCRs.

TCRdb ran MiXCR on the 5' RACE reads and lists one entry per CDR3 protein. The sample holds about 1,200 distinct CDR3 sequences, almost 30% seen once. This specimen was lung tumor tissue, taken at surgery. The receptors here all came from a male donor with early-stage non-small cell lung cancer.

J is TRBJ2-7 and V is TRBV4-3; the match to TRBD1 covers 10 bases. The trim removed 6 bases at V and 1 base at J, leaving 9 bases unmatched. Per the germline V gene, CDR1 is LGHNA and CDR2 is YSLEER. CDR3 length equals 16 residues. The DNA of the CDR3 is TGCGCCAGCAGATATACCGTGGGACAGGGGTCCTACGAGCAGTACTTC. Translating it yields CASRYTVGQGSYEQYF.

Points on this clonotype: The junction differs from germline at one of its ends, possibly a read error. The J gene is TRBJ2-7, the V gene TRBV28; a weak D match, TRBD1 (6 bases). The CDR3 contains 15 residues. In germline, CDR1 is MDHEN, CDR2 SYDVKM. The CDR3 loop is CASGFSGERVYEQYF. As DNA, the CDR3 is TGTGCCAGCGGTTTCTCAGGGGAGAGGGTCTACGAGCAGTACTTC.

This clonotype is categorized as large. The V and J genes are TRBV20-1 and TRBJ2-2, with 13 bases aligning to TRBD2. CDR3 length: 16 residues. Germline-derived CDR1 and CDR2 are DFQATT and SNEGSKA (reference sequence). Germline trimming cut 3 bases from V and 6 bases from J; bases unmatched to any gene: 7. The CDR3 sequence is CSASRGLAGESGELFF. CDR3 nucleotide sequence: TGCAGTGCTAGTCGCGGACTAGCGGGAGAATCCGGGGAGCTGTTTTTT.

This clonotype is medium-sized (0.01 to 0.1%) by share. The gene calls are TRBV6-6 and TRBJ1-5; D is undetermined. The CDR3 length is 13 residues. Germline lookup yields CDR1 MNHNY and CDR2 SVGAGI (reference sequence). V was clipped by 6 bases and J by 1 base, with 7 bases between them. The CDR3 here is CASRLGSNQPQHF. CDR3 DNA sequence: TGTGCCAGCAGACTAGGGAGCAATCAGCCCCAGCATTTT.

V gene TRBV5-1 combines with J gene TRBJ1-1, with D possibly matching TRBD1 (5 bases). The CDR3 has 16 residues. From germline, CDR1 is SGHRS and CDR2 YFSETQ. V was cut by 5 bases and J by 3 bases, with 20 bases left in between. The DNA of the CDR3 is TGCGCCAGCAGTCCCACCTCCAGGGTGTGGGACACTGAAGCTTTCTTT. Translating gives CASSPTSRVWDTEAFF.

For the CDR3, the DNA is TGTGCCAGCAGCGTGTGGACAGGCGGCACAGATACGCAGTATTTT. Its protein is CASSVWTGGTDTQYF. The V gene is TRBV9, the J gene TRBJ2-3, with 7 bases matching TRBD1. This CDR3 region has 15 residues. Germline CDR1 and CDR2: SGDLS and YYNGEE. Trimming removed 2 bases from V and 1 base from J; junction bases left unmatched: 4.

In its sample, this clonotype ranks as medium-sized. The chain has TRBV7-8 and TRBJ2-3; 7 bases are shared with TRBD2. The germline CDR1 and CDR2 sequences are SGHVS and FQNEAQ. The CDR3 runs to 17 residues. Losses at the gene ends were 0 bases for V and 0 bases for J; bases not matched to a gene: 6. CDR3 nucleotide sequence: TGTGCCAGCAGCTTAGCGCCCCAGCGGGGAAGCACAGATACGCAGTATTTT. This codes for CASSLAPQRGSTDTQYF.

This rearrangement joins TRBV27 to TRBJ2-5, with TRBD2 identical over 15 bases. V lost 3 bases to trimming and J lost 4 bases; unmatched junction nucleotides: 3. The CDR3 totals 16 residues. CDR1 is MNHEY and CDR2 is SMNVEV in the germline V gene (reference sequence). The CDR3 loop reads CASSFRTSGGAETQYF. The CDR3 nucleotides are TGTGCCAGCAGTTTCCGGACTAGCGGGGGGGCAGAGACCCAGTACTTC.

V gene TRBV28 combines with J gene TRBJ2-7; TRBD1 aligns across 12 bases. CDR3 length equals 17 residues. V dropped 4 bases and J dropped 7; count of bases not matched to a gene: 14. Germline CDR1 MDHEN, CDR2 SYDVKM. In DNA form, the CDR3 reads TGTGCCAGCAGTTCCCCGAACACCGGGACAGGGGGCTATGAGCAGTACTTC. This translates into CASSSPNTGTGGYEQYF.